This T cell receptor beta chain derives from a study of OX40 agonist ivuxolimab in advanced cancers. For context, the study as a whole: Ivuxolimab was an agonistic, fully human IgG2 monoclonal antibody directed against OX40 (CD134), a costimulatory receptor. Intravenous ivuxolimab was administered to patients every 2 weeks at six dose levels: 0.01, 0.1, 0.3, 1.5, 3 and 10 mg/kg. Among the roughly 50 dose-escalation patients, around 20 had hepatocellular carcinoma, roughly 15 melanoma, 9 renal cell carcinoma and 9 head and neck cancer. In the dose-escalation cohort, 65% to 85% of patients were male, and the mean age was approximately 60 years with a range of roughly 20 to 85. Prior anti-PD-1, anti-PD-L1 or anti-CTLA-4 therapy was permitted, and approximately 41% of dose-escalation patients had received checkpoint inhibitors. Partial responses occurred in three dose-escalation patients, of whom one had hepatocellular carcinoma and two had cutaneous melanoma. Peripheral TCRbeta sequencing was intended to test whether TCR sequence diversity was altered and clonal T-cell expansion was caused by ivuxolimab. The paper reports the monotherapy dose-escalation portion (N of about 51 patients) of the phase I ivuxolimab trial.

The CDR3 runs 18 amino acids, cysteine and phenylalanine included. The retained sequence is limited to the CDR3, 54 bases, with the frame set at the first base. To sequence the TCRbeta CDR3 region, genomic DNA was isolated from the sorted cells. TCRbeta CDR3 regions were sequenced using the immunoSEQ Assay. The clones in this table, taken by TCRdb from immuneACCESS, are in-frame only. Not every clone is retained; where verified, under half of the shortfall comes from an unresolved V gene, and the cause of the rest is unknown. The sample table holds 35,000 to 40,000 clones, of which 87% were seen once. In total, the top ten clones hold about a third of the sample. Regarding this clone: Which antigen it targets is not known. Base qualities were left out, and no much larger clone turns up one base away.

Patients with a history of autoimmune disease or receiving systemic immunosuppression were excluded from the trial. In every dose cohort, peripheral blood was drawn for TCR sequencing at baseline, cycle 4 day 1, and cycle 7 day 1. Samples were obtained from an open-label, multicenter, first-in-human phase I dose-escalation trial of ivuxolimab. Adults with locally advanced or metastatic melanoma, renal cell, hepatocellular, or head and neck squamous cell carcinoma were enrolled in the trial. Before TCR sequencing, CD4+ T cells and CD8+ T cells were sorted from peripheral blood as separate populations. The study at large found these results: Low levels of normalized T-cell clonal expansion were also seen in some patients who did not respond. In the 0.1-3.0 mg/kg groups, partial responders were among the patients with the lowest normalized peripheral clonal expansion, particularly in CD8+ T cells. The antigen specificity of the clonally expanded peripheral T cells was not determined. At doses of 0.1 to 3.0 mg/kg, clonal expansion of both CD4+ and CD8+ T cells in blood was seen between baseline and week 6. After ivuxolimab, expanded clones were on average more numerous among CD8+ T cells than among CD4+ T cells.

The source of this sequence is an adult with an advanced solid tumor such as melanoma, head and neck, liver or kidney cancer. The sample consisted of CD4+ or CD8+ T cells sorted from blood, taken in a trial of the OX40 agonist ivuxolimab. The sequence joins TRBV21-1 to TRBJ2-7; the DNA was not compared with TRBD2, the D call given in the table. TRBV21-1 is annotated as a pseudogene. The encoded CDR3 is CASSKETSGRAFPYEQYF. At the DNA level, the sequence is TGTGCCAGCAGCAAAGAGACTAGCGGGAGGGCCTTTCCCTACGAGCAGTACTTC.